This T cell receptor beta chain came from a study of cytotoxic CD8 clonotypes in ibrutinib-treated CLL. Study-level information: Partial response occurred in 24 patients and complete response in 2; at median approximately 70 months, approximately 14 remained remitted and 12 progressed. Samples yielded averages of 255,043 productive templates and fewer than 100,000 productive rearrangements.

Note on this clone: What it binds is not known.

Generated by immunoSEQ multiplex PCR, the TCRdb table keeps only in-frame clones and is missing some. The table has approximately 130,000 clones, around 84% seen once. Broader study findings: Clonality climbed at ibrutinib response, then dropped toward baseline at progression.

The CDR3 sequence is 16 residues long. Germline loops: CDR1 LNHDA, CDR2 SQIVND (reference sequence). V lost 4 bases and J lost 7; bases outside the gene matches: 6. V usage is TRBV19 and J usage is TRBJ2-3, with 15 positions matching TRBD2. The clonotype originates from a human donor with chronic lymphocytic leukemia. This specimen consisted of PBMCs, obtained after 24 months of ibrutinib treatment. In nucleotides, the CDR3 is TGTGCCAGTAGTACCGGACTAGCGGGGGGGCTTTATACGCAGTATTTT. It is translated as CASSTGLAGGLYTQYF.